A single sample is the source of the 3 T cell receptor beta chains below, sequenced in a study of T cell responses to AZD1222 COVID-19 vaccine. Generated by immunoSEQ multiplex PCR, the TCRdb table keeps only in-frame clones and is missing some. The data show 130,000 to 150,000 clones, about 91% seen once. Material: peripheral blood, obtained on day 0 of AZD1222 vaccination. The receptor source for this set is an adult in good health.

V gene TRBV4-2 combines with J gene TRBJ2-5; D is uncertain. Trimming stripped 1 base from V and 2 bases from J, with 5 bases between. The CDR3 covers 13 residues. Germline values: CDR1 LGHNA, CDR2 YNFKEQ. The CDR3 loop reads CASSQGWQETQYF. As DNA, the CDR3 is TGTGCCAGCAGCCAAGGTTGGCAAGAGACCCAGTACTTC.

The gene calls are TRBV19 and TRBJ1-2, with unresolved D. The CDR3 spans 15 residues. Germline assignment: CDR1 LNHDA and CDR2 SQIVND (reference sequence). The ends were cut back, 3 bases at V and 5 bases at J, with 16 bases in the middle. The CDR3 is CASSIRRGVDYGYTF. The CDR3, as DNA: TGTGCCAGTAGTATTAGGAGAGGCGTGGATTATGGCTACACCTTC.

V and J are TRBV11-1 and TRBJ1-2, with 10 nucleotides matching TRBD1. The germline gives CDR1 SGHAT, CDR2 FQDESV (reference sequence). CDR3 length: 15 residues. With 5 bases clipped from V and 3 bases from J, the junction kept 6 bases outside the gene matches. CDR3 loop: CASSPDRGPHYGYTF. Written as DNA, the CDR3 is TGTGCCAGCAGCCCAGACAGGGGGCCCCACTATGGCTACACCTTC.